These 9 T cell receptor beta chains were all obtained from the same sample, sequenced in a study of T cells in Graves' hyperthyroidism and ophthalmopathy. Amplified regions were TCR beta CDR3 sequences from RNA transcripts. First-round RT-PCR targeting the TCR CDR3 was performed with the HTBI primer set. TCRdb reprocessed the multiplex PCR reads via MiXCR and lists one record per CDR3 protein. In the table there are around 800,000 distinct CDR3 sequences, about two fifths of which are singletons. The sequenced material came from blood. These TCRs come from a man younger than 35 with Graves' hyperthyroidism.

This clonotype showed up just a few times. This chain connects TRBV6-6 to TRBJ1-2; no clear D gene. Germline CDR1 reads MNHNY; CDR2 reads SVGAGI (reference sequence). This CDR3 is 14 amino acids long. The V end was cut by 5 bases, the J end by 6 bases, with 16 bases between. The CDR3 is CASSDLGLVDGYTF. The DNA of the CDR3 is TGTGCCAGCAGTGATCTGGGGTTGGTTGATGGCTACACCTTC.

This clonotype was observed at least ten times. The V and J genes are TRBV19 and TRBJ1-4; D uncertain. With 3 bases removed from V and 6 bases from J, the gap between germline ends came to 17 bases. CDR1 and CDR2 (germline): LNHDA, SQIVND (reference sequence). This CDR3 is 16 amino acids long. CDR3 sequence (DNA): TGTGCCAGTAGTATCCCCCCGAGGCGGACGGATGAAAAACTGTTTTTT. Its translation: CASSIPPRRTDEKLFF.

This clonotype has a count of ten or more. The CDR3 protein is CASSPPGDRDHGYTF. The CDR3 DNA sequence: TGTGCCAGCAGTCCCCCCGGGGACAGGGATCATGGCTACACCTTC. The chain links TRBV12-3 or TRBV12-4 to TRBJ1-2; TRBD1 agrees at 9 bases. The CDR3 is 15 amino acids. The V and J ends lost 5 bases and 6 bases, in that order; junction bases with no gene match: 10.

The table lists this clonotype with many counts. The gene calls are TRBV2 and TRBJ2-2; no reliable D call. The germline V gene has CDR1 SNHLY and CDR2 FYNNEI. The CDR3 contains 15 residues. V lost 4 bases and J 0 bases, leaving 9 bases between the germline ends. CDR3 sequence reads: CASSVMSANTGELFF. CDR3 nucleotide sequence: TGTGCCAGCAGTGTGATGAGTGCGAACACCGGGGAGCTGTTTTTT. The entire variable domain, with the rest obtained from reference TRBV2 and TRBJ2-2, is as follows: EPEVTQTPSHQVTQMGQEVILRCVPISNHLYFYWYRQILGQKVEFLVSFYNNEISEKSEIFDDQFSVERPDGSNFTLKIRSTKLEDSAMYFCASSVMSANTGELFFGEGSRLTVL.

The chain joins TRBV24-1 to TRBJ1-5, with a weak D call TRBD1 (6 bases). This CDR3 region has 15 residues. The germline V gene has CDR1 KGHDR and CDR2 SFDVKD. CDR3 residues: CAGGTRGVRDQPQHF. The CDR3 DNA is TGTGCTGGAGGGACAAGGGGAGTACGCGATCAGCCCCAGCATTTT.

The chain links TRBV11-3 to TRBJ1-1, with 7 positions matching TRBD1. Germline-derived CDR1 and CDR2 are SGHNT and YENEEA. The CDR3 has 16 amino acids. After removal of 5 bases from V and 0 bases from J, the junction contained 9 bases not matched to a gene. The CDR3 protein is CASSPGTADLNTEAFF. CDR3 nucleotides: TGTGCCAGCAGCCCAGGGACAGCCGACCTGAACACTGAAGCTTTCTTT. The whole variable domain, remainder taken from reference TRBV11-3 and TRBJ1-1, is EAGVVQSPRYKIIEKKQPVAFWCNPISGHNTLYWYLQNLGQGPELLIRYENEEAVDDSQLPKDRFSAERLKGVDSTLKIQPAELGDSAVYLCASSPGTADLNTEAFFGQGTRLTVV.

This clonotype was seen a handful of times. The chain couples TRBV7-9 to TRBJ1-2; D perhaps matches TRBD1 (5 bases). V was clipped by 3 bases and J by 3 bases, with 20 bases between them. Looked up from germline, CDR1 is SEHNR and CDR2 is FQNEAQ (reference sequence). This CDR3 comprises 17 residues. The chain's CDR3 is CASSFIGRGLTHYGYTF. The CDR3 DNA is TGTGCCAGCAGCTTCATAGGACGGGGACTTACCCACTATGGCTACACCTTC.

The gene calls are TRBV20-1 and TRBJ1-6; maybe TRBD1 (6 bases). With 0 bases removed from V and 6 bases from J, the gap between germline ends came to 12 bases. The CDR3 is made up of 15 amino acids. Germline V CDR1 and CDR2: DFQATT, SNEGSKA (reference sequence). The CDR3: CSAREPGHLNSPLHF. For the CDR3, the DNA is TGCAGTGCTAGAGAACCGGGACATCTTAATTCACCCCTCCACTTT.

The sample holds a few counts of this clonotype. The gene calls are TRBV12-3 or TRBV12-4 and TRBJ2-5, with D possibly matching TRBD2 (7 bases). This CDR3 spans 15 amino acids. V shed 6 bases and J shed 6 bases, with 20 bases lying between them. The CDR3 spells CASRLAGASAKTQYF. CDR3 nucleotide sequence: TGTGCCAGCAGACTCGCGGGGGCCTCGGCGAAGACCCAGTACTTC.